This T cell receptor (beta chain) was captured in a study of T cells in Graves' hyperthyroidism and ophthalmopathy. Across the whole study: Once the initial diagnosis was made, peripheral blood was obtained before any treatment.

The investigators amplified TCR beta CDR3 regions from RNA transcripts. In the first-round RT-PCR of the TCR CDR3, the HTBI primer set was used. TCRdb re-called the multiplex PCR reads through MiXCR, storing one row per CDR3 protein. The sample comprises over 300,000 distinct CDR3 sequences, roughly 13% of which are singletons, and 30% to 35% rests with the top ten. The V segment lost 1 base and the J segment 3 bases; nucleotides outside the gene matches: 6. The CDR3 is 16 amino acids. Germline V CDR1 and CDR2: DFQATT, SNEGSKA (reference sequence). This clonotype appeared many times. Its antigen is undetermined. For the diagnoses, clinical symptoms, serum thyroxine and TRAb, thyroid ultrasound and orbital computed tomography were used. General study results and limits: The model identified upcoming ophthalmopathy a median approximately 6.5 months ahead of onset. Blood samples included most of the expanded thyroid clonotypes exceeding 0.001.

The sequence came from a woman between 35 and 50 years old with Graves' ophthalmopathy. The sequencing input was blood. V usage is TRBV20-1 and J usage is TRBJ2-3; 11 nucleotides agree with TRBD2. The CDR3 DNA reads TGCAGTGCTAGAGGCCAAACTAGCGGGGGTACAGATACGCAGTATTTT. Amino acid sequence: CSARGQTSGGTDTQYF.